These 6 T cell receptor beta chains came from one sample sequenced in a study of T-cell memory formation after mild COVID-19. Each CDR3 protein is one row after TCRdb ran MiXCR on the 5' RACE reads. The data contain around 450,000 distinct CDR3 sequences, approximately 20% of them singletons. Sequences were obtained from PBMCs or a T cell subset sorted from them (not recorded which). The source of these receptors is an adult woman who had mild COVID-19 (a few samples of this study predate the infection). Cell type and time point are not known.

This clonotype was detected a few times. The chain employs TRBV29-1 and TRBJ2-7; a possible D gene is TRBD1 (6 bases). Trimming took 7 bases from V and 1 from J, leaving 14 bases between them. The CDR3 totals 13 residues. CDR1 is SQVTM and CDR2 is ANQGSEA in the germline V gene. The CDR3 spells CSARLTGSYEQYF. The CDR3 bases are TGCAGCGCCAGATTGACAGGATCCTACGAGCAGTACTTC.

The chain couples TRBV19 to TRBJ2-3; the match to TRBD2 covers 12 bases. The CDR3 contains 18 residues. From germline, CDR1 is LNHDA and CDR2 SQIVND (reference sequence). The V and J ends lost 5 bases and 2 bases, in that order; junction bases with no gene match: 11. The CDR3 region is CASSPNPLAGGNTDTQYF. For the CDR3, the DNA is TGTGCCAGTAGTCCTAACCCTCTAGCGGGGGGGAACACAGATACGCAGTATTTT.

This clonotype was detected a few times. This chain links TRBV24-1 with TRBJ1-1; D not resolved. Germline values: CDR1 KGHDR, CDR2 SFDVKD. The CDR3 spans 12 residues. V was clipped by 3 bases and J by 0 bases, with 1 base between them. The CDR3 coding sequence is TGTGCCACCAGTGATATGAACACTGAAGCTTTCTTT. Residues: CATSDMNTEAFF.

The V and J genes are TRBV12-3 or TRBV12-4 and TRBJ2-3; the match to TRBD2 covers 9 bases. Trimming removed 6 bases from V and 5 bases from J; junction bases left unmatched: 15. The CDR3 extends over 17 amino acids. CDR3 sequence: CASSGEMAGGPGDTQYF. CDR3 DNA: TGTGCCAGCAGCGGGGAAATGGCGGGGGGGCCCGGAGATACGCAGTATTTT.

The chain joins TRBV7-9 to TRBJ2-2, with D hard to call. Germline lookup yields CDR1 SEHNR and CDR2 FQNEAQ (reference sequence). Trimming shortened V by 10 bases and J by 0 bases, and 18 bases separated the two germline ends. There are 16 residues in the CDR3. The CDR3 sequence is CAITGPTGTNTGELFF. In DNA form, the CDR3 reads TGTGCCATTACCGGGCCGACCGGAACGAACACCGGGGAGCTGTTTTTT.

The chain's CDR3 is CSVRKVAGSSGANVLTF. As DNA, the CDR3 is TGCAGCGTTAGAAAGGTTGCGGGGAGCTCTGGGGCCAACGTCCTGACTTTC. The gene calls are TRBV29-1 and TRBJ2-6; the D gene is possibly TRBD2 (6 bases). In germline, CDR1 is SQVTM, CDR2 ANQGSEA. CDR3 length equals 17 residues. Between the trimmed V and J ends, which lost 5 bases and 0 bases, there was a span of 17 bases.